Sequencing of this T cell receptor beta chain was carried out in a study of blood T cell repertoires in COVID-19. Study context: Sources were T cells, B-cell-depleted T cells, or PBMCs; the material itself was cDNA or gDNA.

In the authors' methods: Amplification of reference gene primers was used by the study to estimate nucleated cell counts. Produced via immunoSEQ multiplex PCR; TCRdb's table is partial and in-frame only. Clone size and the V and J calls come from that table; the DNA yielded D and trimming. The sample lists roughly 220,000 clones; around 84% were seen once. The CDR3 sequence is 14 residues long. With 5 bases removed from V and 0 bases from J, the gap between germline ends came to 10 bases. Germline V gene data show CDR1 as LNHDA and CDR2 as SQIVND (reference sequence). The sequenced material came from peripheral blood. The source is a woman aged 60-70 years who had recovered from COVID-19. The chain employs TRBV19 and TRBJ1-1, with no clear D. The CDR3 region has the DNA TGTGCCAGTAGTTCCATCACAGTGAACACTGAAGCTTTCTTT. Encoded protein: CASSSITVNTEAFF. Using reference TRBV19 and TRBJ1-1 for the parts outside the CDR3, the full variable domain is DGGITQSPKYLFRKEGQNVTLSCEQNLNHDAMYWYRQDPGQGLRLIYYSQIVNDFQKGDIAEGYSVSREKKESFPLTVTSAQKNPTAFYLCASSSITVNTEAFFGQGTRLTVV.